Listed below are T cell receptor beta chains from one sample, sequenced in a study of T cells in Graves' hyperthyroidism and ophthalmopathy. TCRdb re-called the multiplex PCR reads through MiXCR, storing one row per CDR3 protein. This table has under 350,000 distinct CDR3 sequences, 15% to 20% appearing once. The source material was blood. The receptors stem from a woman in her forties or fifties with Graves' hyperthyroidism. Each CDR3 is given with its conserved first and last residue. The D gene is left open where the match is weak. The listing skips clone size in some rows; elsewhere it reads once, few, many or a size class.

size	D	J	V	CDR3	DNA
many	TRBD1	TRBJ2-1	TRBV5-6	CASSYGTGANEQFF	TGTGCCAGCAGCTACGGGACAGGGGCCAATGAGCAGTTCTTC
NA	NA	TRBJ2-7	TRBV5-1	CASGDTRRGEQYF	TGCGCCAGCGGTGACACACGTCGCGGGGAGCAGTACTTC
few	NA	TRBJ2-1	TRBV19	CASRPGGPYNEQFF	TGTGCCAGTCGTCCCGGGGGGCCCTACAATGAGCAGTTCTTC
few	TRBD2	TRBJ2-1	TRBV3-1	CASSQVAGWTDEQFF	TGTGCCAGCAGCCAAGTAGCGGGTTGGACTGATGAGCAGTTCTTC
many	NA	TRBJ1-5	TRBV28	CASSLQGPTEPQHF	TGTGCCAGCAGTTTACAAGGTCCCACCGAGCCCCAGCATTTT
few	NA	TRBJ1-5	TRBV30	CAWSEPVFSNQPQHF	TGTGCCTGGAGTGAACCGGTTTTCAGCAATCAGCCCCAGCATTTT
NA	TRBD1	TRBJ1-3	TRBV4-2	CASRTGTEDTIYF	TGTGCCAGCAGGACAGGGACTGAAGACACCATATATTTT
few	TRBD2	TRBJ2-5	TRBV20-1	CSASVPGLAEETQYF	TGCAGTGCTAGTGTTCCGGGACTAGCGGAAGAGACCCAGTACTTC
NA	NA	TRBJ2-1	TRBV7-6	CASSRSGSGTYNEQFF	TGTGCCAGCAGCCGATCAGGGAGTGGAACCTACAATGAGCAGTTCTTC
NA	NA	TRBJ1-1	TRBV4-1	CASSADPGDYTEAFF	TGCGCCAGCAGCGCTGACCCGGGGGATTACACTGAAGCTTTCTTT
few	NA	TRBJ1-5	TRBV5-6	CASSWGQVQPQHF	TGTGCCAGCAGCTGGGGCCAGGTACAGCCCCAGCATTTT
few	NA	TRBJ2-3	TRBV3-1	CASSVSRSTDTQYF	TGTGCCAGCAGCGTTTCCCGGAGCACAGATACGCAGTATTTT
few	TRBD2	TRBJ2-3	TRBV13	CASSLNGGVGTDTQYF	TGTGCCAGCAGCTTGAACGGGGGGGTGGGCACAGATACGCAGTATTTT
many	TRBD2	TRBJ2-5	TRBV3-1	CASSQGGLAGKETQYF	TGTGCCAGCAGCCAAGGAGGACTAGCGGGGAAAGAGACCCAGTACTTC
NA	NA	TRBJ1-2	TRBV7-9	CASSPLAPLDTSGGYTF	TGTGCCAGCAGCCCCCTAGCCCCCCTGGACACCTCGGGGGGCTACACCTTC
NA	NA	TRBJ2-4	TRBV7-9	CASSRRGVGNIQYF	TGTGCCAGCAGCCGAAGGGGGGTCGGGAACATTCAGTACTTC
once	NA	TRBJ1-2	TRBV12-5	CASGLFPIGGHNYGYTF	TGTGCTAGTGGTTTGTTCCCGATAGGGGGGCATAACTATGGCTACACCTTC
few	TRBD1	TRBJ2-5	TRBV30	CAWMTGGETQYF	TGTGCCTGGATGACAGGGGGAGAGACCCAGTACTTC
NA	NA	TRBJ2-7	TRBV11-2	CASSYDSYEQYF	TGTGCCAGCAGCTACGACAGCTACGAGCAGTACTTC
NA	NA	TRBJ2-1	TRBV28	CASRQGKDEQFF	TGTGCCAGCAGGCAGGGGAAGGACGAGCAGTTCTTC
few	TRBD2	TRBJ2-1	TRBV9	CASSPRGTSGNDEQFF	TGTGCCAGCAGCCCTCGAGGGACTAGCGGGAACGATGAGCAGTTCTTC
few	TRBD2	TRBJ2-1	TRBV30	CAWSMGLAGGSSYNEQFF	TGTGCCTGGAGTATGGGACTAGCGGGTGGGAGCTCCTACAATGAGCAGTTCTTC
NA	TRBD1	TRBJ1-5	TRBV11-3	CASSLDLLQRDRGHSNQPQHF	TGTGCCAGCAGCTTAGATCTTTTACAACGGGACAGGGGCCATAGCAATCAGCCCCAGCATTTT
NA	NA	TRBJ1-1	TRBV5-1	CASSMDPNAEAFF	TGCGCCAGCAGTATGGACCCAAACGCTGAAGCTTTCTTT
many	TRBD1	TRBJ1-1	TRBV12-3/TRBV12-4	CASSLLAGGGWEAFF	TGTGCCAGCAGTTTACTCGCAGGGGGCGGTTGGGAAGCTTTCTTT
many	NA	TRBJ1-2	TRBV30	CIAAANYGYTF	TGTATAGCAGCAGCTAACTATGGCTACACCTTC
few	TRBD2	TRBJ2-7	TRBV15	CATSRDPSGTHEQYF	TGTGCCACCAGCAGAGATCCTAGCGGGACCCACGAGCAGTACTTC
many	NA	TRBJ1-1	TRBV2	CASSDYGTGSEAFF	TGTGCCAGCAGTGATTACGGGACCGGATCAGAAGCTTTCTTT
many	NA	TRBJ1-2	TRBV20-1	CSASSETHYGYTF	TGCAGTGCCTCCTCGGAGACCCACTATGGCTACACCTTC
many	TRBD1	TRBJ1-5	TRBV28	CASMGGQGRHQPQHF	TGTGCCAGCATGGGCGGACAGGGTCGTCATCAGCCCCAGCATTTT
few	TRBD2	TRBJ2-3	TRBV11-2	CASSLRERGSTDTQYF	TGTGCCAGCAGCTTAAGGGAGCGGGGTAGCACAGATACGCAGTATTTT
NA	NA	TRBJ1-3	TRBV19	CATMQLPGRRSGNTIYF	TGTGCCACCATGCAACTCCCGGGACGCCGCTCTGGAAACACCATATATTTT
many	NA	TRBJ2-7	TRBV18	CASSLLPEKEQYF	TGTGCCAGCTCACTTTTGCCGGAAAAAGAGCAGTACTTC
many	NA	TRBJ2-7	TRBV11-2	CASSLTGVHEQYF	TGTGCCAGCAGCTTAACGGGGGTCCACGAGCAGTACTTC
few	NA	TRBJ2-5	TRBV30	CAWSALGTLQETQYF	TGTGCCTGGAGTGCTCTCGGGACGCTGCAAGAGACCCAGTACTTC
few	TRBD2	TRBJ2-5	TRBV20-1	CSARLTSGRGGETQYF	TGCAGTGCTAGATTAACTAGCGGGAGAGGGGGAGAGACCCAGTACTTC
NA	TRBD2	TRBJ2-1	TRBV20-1	CSARRTSGRIHNEQFF	TGCAGTGCTAGACGGACTAGCGGGAGAATTCACAATGAGCAGTTCTTC
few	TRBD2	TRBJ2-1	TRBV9	CASSAGTSGRLDEQFF	TGTGCCAGCAGCGCCGGGACTAGCGGGAGATTGGATGAGCAGTTCTTC
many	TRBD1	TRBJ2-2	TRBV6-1	CASSDRPGQGSNTGELFF	TGTGCCAGCAGTGACCGACCGGGACAGGGTTCGAACACCGGGGAGCTGTTTTTT
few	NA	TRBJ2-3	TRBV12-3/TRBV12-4	CASSFRGSFPDTQYF	TGTGCCAGCAGTTTTCGCGGTAGCTTCCCAGATACGCAGTATTTT
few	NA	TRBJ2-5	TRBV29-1	CSGEYQETQYF	TGCAGCGGCGAGTACCAAGAGACCCAGTACTTC
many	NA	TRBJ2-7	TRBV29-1	CSVIGQRQSVGYEQYF	TGCAGCGTCATCGGTCAACGACAGTCCGTCGGCTACGAGCAGTACTTC
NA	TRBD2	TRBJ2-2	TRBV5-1	CASSLGLAGLGGELFF	TGCGCCAGCAGCCTGGGACTAGCGGGGCTTGGCGGGGAGCTGTTTTTT
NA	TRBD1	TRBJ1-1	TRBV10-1	CASSNRQGAAEAFF	TGCGCCAGCAGTAACAGACAGGGGGCCGCTGAAGCTTTCTTT
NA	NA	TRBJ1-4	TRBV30	CAWSVGQTNEKPFF	TGTGCCTGGAGTGTTGGACAGACAAATGAAAAACCGTTTTTT
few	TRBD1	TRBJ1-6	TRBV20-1	CSAGAGTGFNSPLHF	TGCAGTGCTGGTGCCGGGACAGGGTTTAATTCACCCCTCCACTTT
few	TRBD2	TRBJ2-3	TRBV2	CASTGRSGGAKTQYF	TGTGCCAGCACCGGACGGAGCGGGGGGGCCAAAACGCAGTATTTT
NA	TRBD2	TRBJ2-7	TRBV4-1	CANSRAPGGPHEQYF	TGCGCCAACAGCCGGGCGCCGGGAGGGCCCCACGAGCAGTACTTC
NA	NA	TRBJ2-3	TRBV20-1	CSAEGAEPSTDTQYF	TGCAGTGCTGAGGGAGCGGAGCCAAGCACAGATACGCAGTATTTT
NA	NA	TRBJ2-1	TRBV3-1	CASSQEIADYNEQFF	TGTGCCAGCAGCCAAGAGATCGCGGATTACAATGAGCAGTTCTTC
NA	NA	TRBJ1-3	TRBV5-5	CASSLARTDSGNTIYF	TGTGCCAGCAGCTTGGCTCGGACAGACTCTGGAAACACCATATATTTT
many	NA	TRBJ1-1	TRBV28	CASSRQAGGSTEAFF	TGTGCCAGCAGCCGGCAAGCGGGAGGGAGCACTGAAGCTTTCTTT
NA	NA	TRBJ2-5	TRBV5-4	CASSRRDGEETQYF	TGTGCCAGCAGCCGACGGGATGGGGAAGAGACCCAGTACTTC
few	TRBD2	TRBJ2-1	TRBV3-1	CASSSGLAGGYNEQFF	TGTGCCAGCAGCTCAGGACTAGCGGGGGGTTACAATGAGCAGTTCTTC
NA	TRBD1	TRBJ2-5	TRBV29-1	CSVVRGQGETQYF	TGCAGCGTTGTGAGGGGACAGGGAGAGACCCAGTACTTC